One sample yielded the 9 T cell receptor beta chains listed below, sequenced in a study of beta chain features in type 1 diabetes. Of the isolated RNA, all was reverse transcribed, and so the sequenced material was expressed TCRB transcripts. TCRdb's table, derived via immunoSEQ multiplex PCR, lists solely in-frame clones and lacks some. The data show roughly 300,000 clones, 12% to 15% seen once. Material for sequencing was central memory CD4+ T cells from blood. These receptors came from a man aged 30-40 years in good health.

This clone was observed many times. V and J are TRBV10-3 and TRBJ2-2, with no clear D. Per germline, CDR1 ENHRY and CDR2 SYGVKD. This CDR3 has 14 residues. Deletions cut 0 bases from V and 6 bases from J, with 8 bases between. The CDR3 is CAISESLGAGELFF. The CDR3 bases are TGTGCCATCAGTGAGTCGCTTGGTGCCGGGGAGCTGTTTTTT.

This chain links TRBV7-2 with TRBJ2-4; D is ambiguous. V lost 5 bases and J 15 bases, leaving 17 bases between the germline ends. Looked up from germline, CDR1 is SGHTA and CDR2 is FQGNSA. The length of the CDR3 is 12 residues. CDR3 sequence reads: CASSTERAPMYF. The CDR3 coding sequence is TGTGCCAGCAGCACCGAAAGGGCTCCGATGTACTTC.

This clone was seen repeatedly, ten times or more. This chain links TRBV21-1 with TRBJ2-7; TRBD2 is the table's D call and was not checked against the DNA. TRBV21-1 is given as a pseudogene. The CDR3 extends over 16 amino acids. The CDR3 loop is CASSTPEQGAHYEQYV. Here the CDR3 DNA reads TGTGCCAGCAGCACACCGGAGCAAGGTGCCCACTACGAGCAGTACGTC.

This clone came up a few times. The chain has TRBV7-2 and TRBJ1-1, with a possible D match to TRBD1 (6 bases). Between the trimmed V and J ends, which lost 4 bases and 0 bases, there was a span of 15 bases. CDR1 is SGHTA and CDR2 is FQGNSA in the germline V gene. The CDR3 extends over 16 amino acids. The CDR3 spells CASSWGAGVLNTEAFF. CDR3 DNA: TGTGCCAGCAGCTGGGGGGCAGGGGTATTGAACACTGAAGCTTTCTTT.

In this sample, this clone turned up once. This chain links TRBV4-1 with TRBJ1-1, with 9 bases fitting TRBD1. V was pared by 2 bases and J by 5 bases, with 6 bases of the junction left unmatched. The CDR3 covers 15 residues. Germline assignment: CDR1 MGHRA and CDR2 YSYEKL. CDR3 DNA sequence: TGCGCCAGCAGCCAACAAACAGGGGGCCTTACTGAAGCTTTCTTT. This gives the protein CASSQQTGGLTEAFF.

This clone was detected only a few times. The V and J genes are TRBV6-5 and TRBJ2-1, with TRBD1 as a possible D gene (6 bases). CDR3 size: 13 residues. Per the germline V gene, CDR1 is MNHEY and CDR2 is SVGAGI. The V gene lost 6 bases and the J gene lost 6 bases, with 12 bases spanning the gap. DNA for the CDR3: TGTGCCAGCAGCGAGGACAGAACCAATGAGCAGTTCTTC. Protein: CASSEDRTNEQFF.

This chain links TRBV7-2 with TRBJ2-5, with 8 bases aligning to TRBD2. Per the germline V gene, CDR1 is SGHTA and CDR2 is FQGNSA. J gave up 6 bases and V 6 bases, and 6 bases lay outside the gene matches. The length of the CDR3 is 13 residues. The CDR3 region is CASSPGGVKTQYF. As DNA, the CDR3 is TGTGCCAGCAGTCCCGGGGGGGTGAAGACCCAGTACTTC.

J is TRBJ2-1 and V is TRBV7-8; 8 nucleotides line up with TRBD2. This CDR3 comprises 14 residues. V was clipped by 5 bases and J by 7 bases; unmatched bases: 7. The V gene's germline CDR1 is SGHVS and CDR2 FQNEAQ. CDR3 amino acids: CASSPLAGGNEQFF. Written as DNA, the CDR3 is TGTGCCAGCAGCCCGTTGGCGGGAGGAAATGAGCAGTTCTTC. The whole variable domain, remainder taken from reference TRBV7-8 and TRBJ2-1, is GAGVSQSPRYKVAKRGQDVALRCDPISGHVSLFWYQQALGQGPEFLTYFQNEAQLDKSGLPSDRFFAERPEGSVSTLKIQRTQQEDSAVYLCASSPLAGGNEQFFGPGTRLTVL.

There are a few counts of this clone. The chain recombines TRBV7-7 with TRBJ2-5; 12 bases line up with TRBD2. J gave up 4 bases and V 6 bases, and 6 bases lay outside the gene matches. The CDR3 runs to 15 residues. Germline assignment: CDR1 SSHAT and CDR2 FNYEAQ (reference sequence). Here the CDR3 reads CASSGLAGRRETQYF. CDR3 nucleotide sequence: TGTGCCAGCAGTGGACTAGCGGGGCGAAGAGAGACCCAGTACTTC. Using reference TRBV7-7 and TRBJ2-5 for the parts outside the CDR3, the full variable domain is GAGVSQSPRYKVTKRGQDVTLRCDPISSHATLYWYQQALGQGPEFLTYFNYEAQPDKSGLPSDRFSAERPEGSISTLTIQRTEQRDSAMYRCASSGLAGRRETQYFGPGTRLLVL.